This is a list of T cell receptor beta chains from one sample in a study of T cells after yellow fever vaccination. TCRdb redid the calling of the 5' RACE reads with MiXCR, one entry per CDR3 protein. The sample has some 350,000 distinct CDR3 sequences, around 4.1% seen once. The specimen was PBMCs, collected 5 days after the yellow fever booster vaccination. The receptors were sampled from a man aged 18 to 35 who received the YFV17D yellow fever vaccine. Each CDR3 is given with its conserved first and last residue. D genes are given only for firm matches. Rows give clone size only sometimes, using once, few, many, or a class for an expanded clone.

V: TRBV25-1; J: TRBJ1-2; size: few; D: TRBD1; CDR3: CASSESYRGLRGYTF; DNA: TGTGCCAGCAGTGAAAGCTACAGGGGGCTTCGTGGCTACACCTTC
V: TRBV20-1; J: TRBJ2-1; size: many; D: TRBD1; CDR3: CSATKTGDSYNEQFF; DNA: TGCAGTGCTACTAAAACAGGGGACTCCTACAATGAGCAGTTCTTC
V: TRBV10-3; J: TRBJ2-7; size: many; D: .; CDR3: CAISESVGYEQYF; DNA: TGTGCCATCAGTGAGTCGGTCGGCTACGAGCAGTACTTC
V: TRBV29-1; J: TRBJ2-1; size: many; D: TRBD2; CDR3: CSVEDRWGGDNEQFF; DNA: TGCAGCGTTGAAGATCGGTGGGGGGGAGACAATGAGCAGTTCTTC
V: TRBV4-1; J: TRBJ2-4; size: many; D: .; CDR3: CASSQEFSTQNIQYF; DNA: TGCGCCAGCAGCCAAGAGTTTTCAACGCAAAACATTCAGTACTTC
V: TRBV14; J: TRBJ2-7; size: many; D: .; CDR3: CASSPEGFSYEQYF; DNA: TGTGCCAGCAGCCCGGAGGGCTTTTCCTACGAGCAGTACTTC
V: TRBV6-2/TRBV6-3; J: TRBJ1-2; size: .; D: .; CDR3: CASTGTNYGYTF; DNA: TGTGCCAGCACCGGGACCAACTATGGCTACACCTTC
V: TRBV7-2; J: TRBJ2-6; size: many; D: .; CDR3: CASSYNSGANVLTF; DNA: TGTGCCAGCAGCTACAACTCTGGGGCCAACGTCCTGACTTTC
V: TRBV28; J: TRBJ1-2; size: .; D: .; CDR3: CASSFGLQVYGYTF; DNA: TGTGCCAGCAGTTTCGGTCTTCAGGTTTATGGCTACACCTTC
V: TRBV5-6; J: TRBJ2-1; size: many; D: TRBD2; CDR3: CASSLVAGVHEQFF; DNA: TGTGCCAGCAGCTTAGTAGCGGGGGTACATGAGCAGTTCTTC
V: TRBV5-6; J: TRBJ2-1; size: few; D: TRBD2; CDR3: CASSSIAGLYNEQFF; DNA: TGTGCCAGCAGCTCGATAGCGGGACTTTACAATGAGCAGTTCTTC
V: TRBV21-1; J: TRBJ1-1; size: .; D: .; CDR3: CASSSFRGGSEAFF; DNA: TGTGCCAGCAGCTCTTTTAGGGGCGGCAGTGAAGCTTTCTTT
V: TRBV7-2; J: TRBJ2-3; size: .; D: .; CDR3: CASSPGVRPSGTQYF; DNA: TGTGCCAGCAGCCCCGGAGTGCGCCCATCGGGTACGCAGTATTTT
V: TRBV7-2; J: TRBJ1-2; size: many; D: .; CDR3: CASSPRNRQDLYGYTF; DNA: TGTGCCAGCAGCCCTCGAAATCGACAGGACCTCTATGGCTACACCTTC
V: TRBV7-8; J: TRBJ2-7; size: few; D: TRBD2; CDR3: CASSLNSGLGYEQYF; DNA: TGTGCCAGCAGCTTAAACTCGGGACTAGGCTACGAGCAGTACTTC
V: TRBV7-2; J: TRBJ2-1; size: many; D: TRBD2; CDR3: CASSVAGGLENEQFF; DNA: TGTGCCAGCAGCGTAGCGGGGGGCCTAGAAAATGAGCAGTTCTTC
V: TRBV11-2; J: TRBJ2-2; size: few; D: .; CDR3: CASSSTSTGSRELFF; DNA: TGTGCCAGCAGCTCAACCTCGACAGGTAGCCGGGAGCTGTTTTTT
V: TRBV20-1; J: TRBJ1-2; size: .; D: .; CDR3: CSARDRVGSYTF; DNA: TGCAGTGCTAGAGACAGGGTGGGAAGCTACACCTTC
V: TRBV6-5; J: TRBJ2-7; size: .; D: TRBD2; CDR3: CASSLAGGAYEQYF; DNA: TGTGCCAGCAGTTTAGCGGGGGGGGCCTACGAGCAGTACTTC
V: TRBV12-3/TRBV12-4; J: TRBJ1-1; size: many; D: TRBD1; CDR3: CASSLARWTRQGTEAFF; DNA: TGTGCCAGCAGTTTAGCGCGGTGGACCCGACAGGGGACTGAAGCTTTCTTT
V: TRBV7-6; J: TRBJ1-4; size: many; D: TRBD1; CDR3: CASSNRGQGEKLFF; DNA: TGTGCCAGCAGCAACAGGGGGCAGGGTGAAAAACTGTTTTTT
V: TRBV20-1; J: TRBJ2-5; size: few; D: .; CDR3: CSAPGPGGETQYF; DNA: TGCAGTGCCCCGGGCCCGGGTGGCGAGACCCAGTACTTC
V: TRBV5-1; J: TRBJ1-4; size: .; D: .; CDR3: CASSLGGHIGEKLFF; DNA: TGCGCCAGCAGCTTAGGAGGGCATATCGGTGAAAAACTGTTTTTT
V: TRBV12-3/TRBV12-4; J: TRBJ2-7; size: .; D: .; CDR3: CASSFGRTAYEQYF; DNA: TGTGCCAGCAGTTTCGGGCGGACCGCCTACGAGCAGTACTTC
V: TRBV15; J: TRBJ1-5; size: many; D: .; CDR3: CATSRDNQPQHF; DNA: TGTGCCACCAGCAGAGATAACCAGCCCCAGCATTTT
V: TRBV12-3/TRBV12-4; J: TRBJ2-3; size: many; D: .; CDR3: CASSLGAETDTQYF; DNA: TGTGCCAGCAGTTTAGGAGCGGAGACAGATACGCAGTATTTT
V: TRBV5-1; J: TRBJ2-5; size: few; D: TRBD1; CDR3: CASSLGPDRALGETQYF; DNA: TGCGCCAGCAGCTTGGGCCCAGACAGGGCCCTCGGAGAGACCCAGTACTTC
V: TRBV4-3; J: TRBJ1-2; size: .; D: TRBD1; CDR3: CASSQDLQPGTGYYGYTF; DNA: TGCGCCAGCAGCCAAGACCTTCAGCCCGGGACAGGGTACTATGGCTACACCTTC
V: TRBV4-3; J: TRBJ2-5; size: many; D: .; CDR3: CASSQEGPGGGETQYF; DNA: TGCGCCAGCAGCCAAGAGGGTCCGGGGGGCGGGGAGACCCAGTACTTC
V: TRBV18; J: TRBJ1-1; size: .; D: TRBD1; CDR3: CASSPISPRGLTEAFF; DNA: TGTGCCAGCTCACCAATATCCCCCAGGGGGCTCACTGAAGCTTTCTTT
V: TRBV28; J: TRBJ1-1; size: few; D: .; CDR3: CASSFPLGGTEAFF; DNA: TGTGCCAGCAGTTTTCCTCTGGGGGGGACTGAAGCTTTCTTT
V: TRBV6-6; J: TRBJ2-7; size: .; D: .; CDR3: CASGSYEQYF; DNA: TGTGCCAGCGGATCGTACGAGCAGTACTTC
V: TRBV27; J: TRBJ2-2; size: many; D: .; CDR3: CATLRRVTGELFF; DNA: TGTGCCACCCTGCGGAGGGTCACCGGGGAGCTGTTTTTT
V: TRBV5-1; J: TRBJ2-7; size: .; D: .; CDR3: CASSLDQDSYEQYF; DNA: TGCGCCAGCAGCTTGGATCAGGACTCCTACGAGCAGTACTTC
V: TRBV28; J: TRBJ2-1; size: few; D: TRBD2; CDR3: CASRDRGTRSWNEQFF; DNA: TGTGCCAGCAGAGACAGAGGGACTAGAAGTTGGAATGAGCAGTTCTTC
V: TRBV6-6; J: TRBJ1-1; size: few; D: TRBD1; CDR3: CASSLLQGAQVF; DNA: TGTGCCAGCAGCCTCCTTCAGGGGGCGCAGGTCTTT
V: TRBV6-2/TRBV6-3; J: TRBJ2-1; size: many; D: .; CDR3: CASSYFRNEQFF; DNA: TGTGCCAGCAGTTACTTCCGCAATGAGCAGTTCTTC
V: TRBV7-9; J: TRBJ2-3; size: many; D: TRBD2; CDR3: CASSLDPSGLTDTQYF; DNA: TGTGCCAGCAGCTTAGACCCTAGCGGGCTCACAGATACGCAGTATTTT
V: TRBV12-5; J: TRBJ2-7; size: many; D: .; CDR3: CASGPYRAGGYEQYF; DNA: TGTGCTAGTGGTCCATACAGGGCCGGGGGCTACGAGCAGTACTTC
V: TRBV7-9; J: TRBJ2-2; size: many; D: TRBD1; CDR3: CASSPRTGTGELFF; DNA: TGTGCCAGCAGTCCCCGGACAGGGACCGGGGAGCTGTTTTTT
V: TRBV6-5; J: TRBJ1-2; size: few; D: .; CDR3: CASSYSLVVGYTF; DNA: TGTGCCAGCAGTTACTCCTTGGTGGTTGGCTACACCTTC
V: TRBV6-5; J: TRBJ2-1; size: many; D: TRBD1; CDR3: CASRKTGGHNEQFF; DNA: TGTGCCAGCAGGAAGACAGGGGGTCACAATGAGCAGTTCTTC
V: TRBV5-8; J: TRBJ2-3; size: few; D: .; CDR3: CASSLATGGTDTQYF; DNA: TGTGCCAGCAGCTTGGCCACCGGGGGAACAGATACGCAGTATTTT
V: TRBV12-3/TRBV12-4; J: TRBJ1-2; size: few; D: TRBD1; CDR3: CASSFDRGNSNYGYTF; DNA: TGTGCCAGCAGTTTTGACAGGGGCAACTCTAACTATGGCTACACCTTC
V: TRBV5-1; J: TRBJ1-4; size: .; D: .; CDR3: CASSLVLGPNEKLFF; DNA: TGCGCCAGCAGCTTGGTTTTGGGGCCGAATGAAAAACTGTTTTTT
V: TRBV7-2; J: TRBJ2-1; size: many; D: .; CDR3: CASSFYSVSSYNEQFF; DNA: TGTGCCAGCAGCTTTTATTCGGTGAGCTCCTACAATGAGCAGTTCTTC
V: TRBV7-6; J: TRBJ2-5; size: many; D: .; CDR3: CASSSPPDGTGETQYF; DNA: TGTGCCAGCAGCTCGCCCCCCGACGGGACCGGGGAGACCCAGTACTTC
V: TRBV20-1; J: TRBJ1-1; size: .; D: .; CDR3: CSADERGLQNTEAFF; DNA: TGCAGCGCCGATGAAAGGGGTCTACAGAACACTGAAGCTTTCTTT
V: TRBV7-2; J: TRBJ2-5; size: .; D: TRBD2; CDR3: CASSLEGPGTSGFITETQYF; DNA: TGTGCCAGCAGCTTAGAAGGCCCCGGGACTAGCGGGTTCATCACCGAGACCCAGTACTTC
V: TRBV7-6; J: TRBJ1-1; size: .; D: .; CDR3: CASSPGRAEAFF; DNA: TGTGCCAGCAGCCCCGGGAGGGCTGAAGCTTTCTTT
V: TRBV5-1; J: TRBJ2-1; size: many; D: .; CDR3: CASSWGAGAYNEQFF; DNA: TGCGCCAGCAGCTGGGGGGCGGGGGCCTACAATGAGCAGTTCTTC
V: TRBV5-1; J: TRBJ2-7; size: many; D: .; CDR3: CASIRDGTYEQYF; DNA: TGCGCCAGCATTCGGGACGGAACCTACGAGCAGTACTTC
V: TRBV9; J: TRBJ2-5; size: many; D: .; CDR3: CASSVGSFQETQYF; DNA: TGTGCCAGCAGCGTGGGCAGTTTTCAAGAGACCCAGTACTTC
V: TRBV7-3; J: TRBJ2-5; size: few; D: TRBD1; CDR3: CASSLGGKGTEIQETQYF; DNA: TGTGCCAGCAGCTTAGGGGGCAAGGGGACAGAGATTCAAGAGACCCAGTACTTC
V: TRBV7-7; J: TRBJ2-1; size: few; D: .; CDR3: CASSLGRGPGDEQFF; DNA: TGTGCCAGCAGCTTAGGGCGGGGGCCCGGCGATGAGCAGTTCTTC